This TCR beta chain derives from a study of shared clonotypes between healthy human individuals. Study in general: Donor ages ranged 18 to 49 years: two women, a few men.

Sequenced by immunoSEQ multiplex PCR; TCRdb stores in-frame clones only, minus some. The sample consists of around 2.5 million clones, roughly 93% of them appearing once. Investigators divided CD4+ cells into CD45RA+ naive and CD45RA-negative memory subsets. Germline CDR1 MNHNS, CDR2 SASEGT. CDR3 size: 14 residues. Trimming took 5 bases from V and 6 from J; bases not matched to a gene: 6. This receptor was taken from a man aged 18 to 29 in good health. Some clones in this sample may be carry-over from other donors' samples. This sequence joins TRBV6-1 and TRBJ2-1; 8 nucleotides line up with TRBD2. Sequences were obtained from naive CD4+ T cells from PBMCs. Regarding subset: CD45RA+ positively selected. This CDR3 is CASSIGLARNEQFF. CDR3 bases: TGTGCCAGCAGTATAGGACTAGCACGCAATGAGCAGTTCTTC.